The 15 T cell receptor beta chains below come from one sample, sequenced in a study of blood T cell repertoires in COVID-19. Only in-frame clones appear in the TCRdb table, and some are missing; sequencing was by immunoSEQ multiplex PCR. The sample yields 210,000 or so clones, almost 90% seen once. Material for sequencing was peripheral blood. These receptors were collected from a man aged 50 to 60 with acute or convalescent COVID-19.

The rearrangement joins TRBV9 to TRBJ1-1; 7 nucleotides align to TRBD1. Germline values: CDR1 SGDLS, CDR2 YYNGEE. This CDR3 spans 18 amino acids. V trimming: 1 base; J trimming: 3 bases; junction bases outside the gene matches: 15. The CDR3: CASSVNQRGPLEYTEAFF. Here the CDR3 DNA reads TGTGCCAGCAGCGTAAATCAGAGGGGGCCCCTAGAGTACACTGAAGCTTTCTTT.

The chain is built from TRBV27 and TRBJ1-4, with D perhaps matching TRBD1 (6 bases). There are 14 residues in the CDR3. Germline V gene lookup returns CDR1 MNHEY and CDR2 SMNVEV (reference sequence). Trimming took 5 bases from V and 5 from J, leaving 12 bases between them. The CDR3: CASSPSDRNEKLFF. Here the CDR3 DNA reads TGTGCCAGCAGTCCCTCGGACAGAAATGAAAAACTGTTTTTT. The full variable domain, rest sourced from reference TRBV27 and TRBJ1-4, is EAQVTQNPRYLITVTGKKLTVTCSQNMNHEYMSWYRQDPGLGLRQIYYSMNVEVTDKGDVPEGYKVSRKEKRNFPLILESPSPNQTSLYFCASSPSDRNEKLFFGSGTQLSVL.

The chain carries TRBV7-2 and TRBJ1-6; a possible D gene is TRBD1 (6 bases). Trimming removed 3 bases from V and 4 bases from J, with 7 bases in between. This CDR3 comprises 14 residues. Germline CDR1 SGHTA, CDR2 FQGNSA. The DNA for the CDR3 is TGTGCCAGCAGCTTTCAGGGGTATAATTCACCCCTCCACTTT. Protein sequence: CASSFQGYNSPLHF. Looking up the rest from reference TRBV7-2 and TRBJ1-6 gives the full variable domain: GAGVSQSPSNKVTEKGKDVELRCDPISGHTALYWYRQSLGQGLEFLIYFQGNSAPDKSGLPSDRFSAERTGGSVSTLTIQRTQQEDSAVYLCASSFQGYNSPLHFGNGTRLTVT.

The rearrangement joins TRBV28 to TRBJ1-4, with 7 bases aligning to TRBD1. CDR1 and CDR2 from the germline V gene are MDHEN and SYDVKM. The CDR3 has 16 amino acids. V gave up 1 base and J gave up 0 bases; unmatched junction bases: 2. The CDR3 bases are TGTGCCAGCAGTTTATACAGGGGTGCAACTAATGAAAAACTGTTTTTT. Its protein product is CASSLYRGATNEKLFF.

This chain connects TRBV27 to TRBJ1-6; D is unclear. CDR3 length: 13 amino acids. In germline, CDR1 is MNHEY, CDR2 SMNVEV (reference sequence). Trimming stripped 3 bases from V and 4 bases from J, with 4 bases between. CDR3 protein: CASSFQYNSPLHF. CDR3 bases: TGTGCCAGCAGTTTTCAGTATAATTCACCCCTCCACTTT.

The chain is built from TRBV5-1 and TRBJ2-3; tentative D call: TRBD2 (5 bases). The CDR3 length is 14 residues. CDR1 is SGHRS, CDR2 YFSETQ, per germline. V gave up 6 bases and J gave up 3 bases, with 14 bases separating them. In DNA, the CDR3 is TGCGCCAGCACCACTGAGGGATTAACAGATACGCAGTATTTT. Its protein product is CASTTEGLTDTQYF.

The chain carries TRBV29-1 and TRBJ2-3; TRBD2 might be the D (6 bases). Germline loops: CDR1 SQVTM, CDR2 ANQGSEA. Trimming stripped 8 bases from V and 2 bases from J, with 14 bases between. The CDR3 length is 13 residues. CDR3 region: CSFRAGTTDTQYF. The CDR3 DNA sequence: TGCAGCTTTCGGGCGGGGACCACAGATACGCAGTATTTT.

The chain uses TRBV28 and TRBJ1-5; no firm D call. The CDR3 loop spans 14 amino acids. Per germline, CDR1 MDHEN and CDR2 SYDVKM. The ends were cut back, 3 bases at V and 4 bases at J, with 10 bases in the middle. CDR3: CASSFPRLNQPQHF. DNA of the CDR3: TGTGCCAGCAGTTTCCCCAGATTGAATCAGCCCCAGCATTTT.

The chain employs TRBV19 and TRBJ1-2; 12 bases align to TRBD1. The trim removed 6 bases at V and 5 bases at J, leaving 7 bases unmatched. Germline V lookup: CDR1 LNHDA, CDR2 SQIVND (reference sequence). CDR3 length equals 15 residues. CDR3 region: CASSPGTGGRYGYTF. The DNA of the CDR3 is TGTGCCAGTAGCCCCGGGACAGGGGGCAGGTATGGCTACACCTTC.

CDR3 protein: CAISESYRGPGEKLFF. CDR3 in DNA: TGTGCCATCAGTGAGTCATATAGGGGGCCGGGTGAAAAACTGTTTTTT. V is TRBV10-3 and J is TRBJ1-4; TRBD1 matches at 7 bases. Germline V gene data show CDR1 as ENHRY and CDR2 as SYGVKD. The CDR3 is made up of 16 amino acids. V gave up 0 bases and J gave up 7 bases; unmatched junction bases: 8.

The chain couples TRBV7-9 to TRBJ2-2; TRBD2 matches at 10 bases. This CDR3 is built from 15 residues. Germline V gene data show CDR1 as SEHNR and CDR2 as FQNEAQ (reference sequence). Trimming removed 1 base from V and 8 bases from J; junction bases left unmatched: 4. This CDR3 reads CASSLGSSGSGELFF. The DNA of the CDR3 is TGTGCCAGCAGCTTAGGATCTAGCGGGAGTGGGGAGCTGTTTTTT.

In its sample, this clone was seen once. The V gene is TRBV5-6, the J gene TRBJ1-5, with TRBD1 matching 7 bases. V dropped 1 base and J dropped 5; count of bases not matched to a gene: 6. The CDR3 spans 15 residues. Germline V gene sequence: CDR1 SGHDT, CDR2 YYEEEE. This CDR3 reads CASSLWVQGDQPQHF. CDR3 in DNA: TGTGCCAGCAGCTTGTGGGTGCAGGGGGATCAGCCCCAGCATTTT. The full variable domain, with the rest looked up from reference TRBV5-6 and TRBJ1-5, is DAGVTQSPTHLIKTRGQQVTLRCSPKSGHDTVSWYQQALGQGPQFIFQYYEEEERQRGNFPDRFSGHQFPNYSSELNVNALLLGDSALYLCASSLWVQGDQPQHFGDGTRLSIL.

The rearrangement joins TRBV29-1 to TRBJ2-6, with a weak D call TRBD1 (6 bases). The CDR3 runs to 16 residues. V was trimmed by 0 bases and J by 8 bases, leaving 17 bases between them. CDR1 and CDR2 from the germline V gene are SQVTM and ANQGSEA. CDR3 sequence reads: CSVEDRDISWSNVLTF. The CDR3 coding sequence is TGCAGCGTTGAAGATCGGGACATATCTTGGTCCAACGTCCTGACTTTC. Drawing the rest from reference TRBV29-1 and TRBJ2-6, the complete variable domain is SAVISQKPSRDICQRGTSLTIQCQVDSQVTMMFWYRQQPGQSLTLIATANQGSEATYESGFVIDKFPISRPNLTFSTLTVSNMSPEDSSIYLCSVEDRDISWSNVLTFGAGSRLTVL.

This chain uses TRBV19 with TRBJ1-5, with TRBD1 matching 7 bases. Germline V gives CDR1 LNHDA, CDR2 SQIVND (reference sequence). Trimming removed 3 bases from V and 3 bases from J; junction bases left unmatched: 2. The CDR3 has 14 amino acids. CDR3 in DNA: TGTGCCAGTAGTATGACAGGGAACAATCAGCCCCAGCATTTT. Its protein product is CASSMTGNNQPQHF.

The chain is built from TRBV28 and TRBJ1-2; a weak D match, TRBD1 (6 bases). V was cut by 6 bases and J by 4 bases, with 15 bases left in between. This CDR3 is built from 14 residues. Germline loops: CDR1 MDHEN, CDR2 SYDVKM. CDR3 DNA: TGTGCCAGCAGACCCTGGGGGGGCCCCTATGGCTACACCTTC. Its translation: CASRPWGGPYGYTF.